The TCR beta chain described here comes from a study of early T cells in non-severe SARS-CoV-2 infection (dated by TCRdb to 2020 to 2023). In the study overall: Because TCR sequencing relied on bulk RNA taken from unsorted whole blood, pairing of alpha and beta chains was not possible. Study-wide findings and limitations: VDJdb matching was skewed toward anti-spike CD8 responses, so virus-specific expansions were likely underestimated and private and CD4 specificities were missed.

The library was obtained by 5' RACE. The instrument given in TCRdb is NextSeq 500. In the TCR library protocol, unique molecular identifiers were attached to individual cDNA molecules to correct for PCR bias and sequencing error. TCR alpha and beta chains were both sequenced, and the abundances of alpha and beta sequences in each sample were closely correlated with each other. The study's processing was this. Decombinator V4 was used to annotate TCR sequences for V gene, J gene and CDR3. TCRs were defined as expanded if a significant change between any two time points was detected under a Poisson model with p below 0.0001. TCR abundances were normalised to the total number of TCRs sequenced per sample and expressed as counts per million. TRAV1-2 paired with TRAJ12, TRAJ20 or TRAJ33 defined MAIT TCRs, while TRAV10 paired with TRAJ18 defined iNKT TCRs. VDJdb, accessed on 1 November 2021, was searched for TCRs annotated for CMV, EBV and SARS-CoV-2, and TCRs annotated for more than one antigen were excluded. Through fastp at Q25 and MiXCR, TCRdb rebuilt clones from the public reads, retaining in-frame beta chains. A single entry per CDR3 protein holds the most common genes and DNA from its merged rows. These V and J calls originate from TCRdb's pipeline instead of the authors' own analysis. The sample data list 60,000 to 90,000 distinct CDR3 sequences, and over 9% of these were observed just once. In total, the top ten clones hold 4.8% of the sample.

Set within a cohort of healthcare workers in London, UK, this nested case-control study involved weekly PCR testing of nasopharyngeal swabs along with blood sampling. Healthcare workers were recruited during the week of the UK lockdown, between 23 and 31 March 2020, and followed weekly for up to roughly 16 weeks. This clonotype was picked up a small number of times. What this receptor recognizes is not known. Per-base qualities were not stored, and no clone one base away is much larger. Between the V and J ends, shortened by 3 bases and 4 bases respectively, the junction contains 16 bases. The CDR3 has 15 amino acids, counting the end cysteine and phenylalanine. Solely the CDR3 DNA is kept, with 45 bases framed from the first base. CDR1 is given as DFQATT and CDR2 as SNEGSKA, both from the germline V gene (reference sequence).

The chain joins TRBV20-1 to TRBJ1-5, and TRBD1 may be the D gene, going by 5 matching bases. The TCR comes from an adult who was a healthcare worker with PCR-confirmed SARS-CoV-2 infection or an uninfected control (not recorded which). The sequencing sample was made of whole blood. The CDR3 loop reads CSASDNQGGNQPQHF. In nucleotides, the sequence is TGCAGTGCTAGTGATAACCAGGGCGGAAATCAGCCCCAGCATTTT.